The TCR beta chain under discussion was sequenced for a study of T-cell memory formation after mild COVID-19. Study-wide background: Largely donor-specific TCR clusters were found. Findings of the study overall: Specificity for SARS-CoV-2 was not confirmed among the second-wave clones peaking on day 37. The study detected some responding clones in pre-infection memory, suggesting cross-reactive memory joined.

This clonotype turned up a few times. What it binds is not known. V dropped 4 bases and J dropped 6; count of bases not matched to a gene: 7. CDR3 size: 14 residues. Germline V gene data show CDR1 as SGHRS and CDR2 as YFSETQ. From the 5' RACE reads, TCRdb called clonotypes with MiXCR, one entry per CDR3 protein. The profile shows around 450,000 distinct CDR3 sequences, 20% of them singletons. The V call is TRBV5-1, the J call TRBJ2-7, with TRBD1 identical over 10 bases. Source material: PBMCs or a T cell subset sorted from them (not recorded which). The TCR originated in an adult woman who had mild COVID-19 (a few samples of this study predate the infection). Cell type and time point are not known. As DNA, the CDR3 is TGCGCCAGCAGCCTCTCGACAGGGGGCACCGAGCAGTACTTC. Translation gives CASSLSTGGTEQYF.